Presented here are 25 T cell receptor beta chains from one specimen sequenced in a study of cytomegalovirus exposure and HLA in healthy donors. PCR used 60 Vbeta primers and 13 Jbeta primers. Profiling relied on immunoSEQ multiplex PCR, and the TCRdb table lists in-frame clones only, not all of them. The repertoire holds around 130,000 clones, with around three quarters as singletons. Sequencing was performed on PBMCs. The receptors stem from a woman in her fifties or sixties in good health and CMV-seronegative.

The V and J genes are TRBV5-1 and TRBJ2-1; 10 bases line up with TRBD2. The germline CDR1 and CDR2 sequences are SGHRS and YFSETQ. The CDR3 is 14 amino acids. Trimming removed 5 bases from V and 7 bases from J; junction bases left unmatched: 6. CDR3 residues: CASSPTSGVNEQFF. CDR3 in DNA: TGCGCCAGCAGTCCAACTAGCGGGGTTAATGAGCAGTTCTTC.

This clone was observed a few times. The CDR3 sequence: CASSYTGQVLNTEAFF. For the CDR3, the DNA is TGTGCCAGCAGTTACACCGGACAGGTTTTGAACACTGAAGCTTTCTTT. The gene calls are TRBV6-6 and TRBJ1-1; the match to TRBD1 covers 7 bases. CDR3 length: 16 amino acids. V dropped 2 bases and J dropped 0; count of bases not matched to a gene: 6. Germline loops: CDR1 MNHNY, CDR2 SVGAGI (reference sequence).

The genes are TRBV5-1 and TRBJ2-7; possible D gene TRBD2, 6 bases. The CDR3 extends over 18 amino acids. Trimming took 1 base from V and 0 from J, leaving 20 bases between them. Germline V CDR1 and CDR2: SGHRS, YFSETQ. The CDR3 loop reads CASSLNSLGGSSSYEQYF. The CDR3 DNA sequence: TGCGCCAGCAGCTTGAATTCCCTTGGGGGGTCTAGCTCCTACGAGCAGTACTTC. The entire variable domain, with the rest obtained from reference TRBV5-1 and TRBJ2-7, is as follows: KAGVTQTPRYLIKTRGQQVTLSCSPISGHRSVSWYQQTPGQGLQFLFEYFSETQRNKGNFPGRFSGRQFSNSRSEMNVSTLELGDSALYLCASSLNSLGGSSSYEQYFGPGTRLTVT.

This chain joins TRBV12-5 and TRBJ1-1, with TRBD1 as a possible D gene (5 bases). Germline V lookup: CDR1 LGHNT, CDR2 FRNRAP. This CDR3 region has 15 residues. V was trimmed by 0 bases and J by 0 bases, leaving 8 bases between them. The CDR3 DNA is TGTGCTAGTGGTTTGGTGGCAGGGATGAACACTGAAGCTTTCTTT. As protein: CASGLVAGMNTEAFF.

This clone was seen more than once but under ten times. The rearrangement joins TRBV5-4 to TRBJ2-7, with 13 nucleotides matching TRBD2. This CDR3 contains 15 residues. The trim removed 3 bases at V and 3 bases at J, leaving 3 bases unmatched. The germline gives CDR1 SGHNT, CDR2 YYREEE (reference sequence). The chain's CDR3 is CASSSTSGRHYEQYF. CDR3 bases: TGTGCCAGCAGCTCGACTAGCGGGAGGCACTACGAGCAGTACTTC.

The chain combines TRBV27 with TRBJ2-7; 11 bases agree with TRBD2. Unmatched junction bases numbered 18, after V lost 3 bases and J lost 5 bases. Germline loops: CDR1 MNHEY, CDR2 SMNVEV (reference sequence). The CDR3 loop spans 19 amino acids. The CDR3 reads CASSFVGQVKTSGTDEQYF. CDR3 bases: TGTGCCAGCAGTTTTGTCGGACAGGTAAAGACTAGCGGGACTGACGAGCAGTACTTC.

As to this clone: Relative to the germline gene, one junction end is altered; a read error may explain this. J is TRBJ1-2 and V is TRBV30, with 9 bases matching TRBD1. CDR1 and CDR2 from the germline V gene are GTSNPN and SVGIG (reference sequence). The CDR3 is 13 amino acids. CDR3 protein: CAWSTGGYYGYPF. The CDR3 bases are TGTGCCTGGAGTACAGGGGGCTACTATGGCTACCCCTTC.

The V gene is TRBV6-1, the J gene TRBJ1-2; 8 positions agree with TRBD1. Unmatched junction bases numbered 5, after V lost 0 bases and J lost 5 bases. CDR1 and CDR2 (germline): MNHNS, SASEGT. The length of the CDR3 is 15 residues. CDR3 coding DNA: TGTGCCAGCAGTGAAGCGTCAGGGGGCGCGTATGGCTACACCTTC. It codes for CASSEASGGAYGYTF.

The chain recombines TRBV9 with TRBJ2-1, with a tentative D call TRBD1 (5 bases). The CDR3 length is 16 residues. Looked up from germline, CDR1 is SGDLS and CDR2 is YYNGEE. Trimming pared 4 bases from V and 3 bases from J, leaving 17 bases between. The CDR3 sequence: CASSPGTGEDYNEQFF. CDR3 DNA sequence: TGTGCCAGCAGCCCCGGAACAGGAGAAGACTACAATGAGCAGTTCTTC.

The V gene is TRBV6-5, the J gene TRBJ2-7, with D unclear. With 0 bases removed from V and 7 bases from J, the gap between germline ends came to 10 bases. Germline CDR1 and CDR2: MNHEY and SVGAGI. This CDR3 is 13 amino acids long. The CDR3 nucleotides read TGTGCCAGCAGTTACTCGAGAGAGGCTGAGCAGTACGTC. Translated: CASSYSREAEQYV.

A single count supports this clone. This chain uses TRBV2 with TRBJ2-1, with D unresolved. The CDR3 is made up of 11 amino acids. V was clipped by 6 bases and J by 8 bases, with 8 bases between them. The germline V gene encodes CDR1 SNHLY and CDR2 FYNNEI. CDR3 DNA: TGTGCCAGCAGGAGAGTTGATGAGCAGTTCTTC. Protein: CASRRVDEQFF.

V gene TRBV2 combines with J gene TRBJ1-4; D is uncertain. CDR1 and CDR2 from the germline V gene are SNHLY and FYNNEI. V was clipped by 6 bases and J by 8 bases, with 10 bases between them. The length of the CDR3 is 12 residues. The CDR3 region is CASRPGSEKLFF. Here the CDR3 DNA reads TGTGCCAGCAGGCCGGGAAGCGAAAAACTGTTTTTT.

The V call is TRBV18, the J call TRBJ1-3; 10 nucleotides line up with TRBD1. V trimming: 6 bases; J trimming: 0 bases; junction bases outside the gene matches: 11. The germline V gene has CDR1 KGHSH and CDR2 LQKENI. The CDR3 has 18 residues. CDR3 protein: CASSPIRQGAVSGNTIYF. As DNA, the CDR3 is TGTGCCAGCTCCCCAATCAGACAGGGGGCCGTCTCTGGAAACACCATATATTTT.

V usage is TRBV4-1 and J usage is TRBJ2-7; D unclear. The length of the CDR3 is 13 residues. Germline CDR1 reads MGHRA; CDR2 reads YSYEKL. V was cut by 0 bases and J by 2 bases, with 5 bases left in between. The CDR3 DNA sequence: TGCGCCAGCAGCCAAGACAGAACCTACGAGCAGTACTTC. This encodes CASSQDRTYEQYF.

The V and J genes are TRBV30 and TRBJ1-1, with 8 bases that match TRBD1. Per germline, CDR1 GTSNPN and CDR2 SVGIG (reference sequence). V lost 2 bases and J lost 5; bases outside the gene matches: 10. CDR3 length: 15 residues. CDR3 nucleotides: TGTGCCTGGAGTACCGAGGACAGGGTAGAAACTGAAGCTTTCTTT. It codes for CAWSTEDRVETEAFF.

The genes are TRBV19 and TRBJ1-5; D is perhaps TRBD1 (6 bases). Germline V CDR1 and CDR2: LNHDA, SQIVND (reference sequence). V lost 6 bases and J lost 4, with 16 bases in between. The CDR3 runs 15 residues. In DNA form, the CDR3 reads TGTGCCAGTAGAGGGGTGGGGGCTCGAAATCAGCCCCAGCATTTT. It translates to CASRGVGARNQPQHF.

This chain connects TRBV10-3 to TRBJ2-3; 14 bases match TRBD2. Germline CDR1 reads ENHRY; CDR2 reads SYGVKD. The CDR3 covers 17 residues. The trim removed 3 bases at V and 2 bases at J, leaving 4 bases unmatched. The DNA for the CDR3 is TGTGCCATCAGTGAAGGGACTAGCGGGAGTGTCACAGATACGCAGTATTTT. Protein product: CAISEGTSGSVTDTQYF.

This clone was picked up one time. This chain uses TRBV27 with TRBJ1-1; TRBD1 aligns across 7 bases. The CDR3 runs to 13 residues. Germline assignment: CDR1 MNHEY and CDR2 SMNVEV (reference sequence). V gave up 6 bases and J gave up 4 bases; unmatched junction bases: 5. The CDR3 DNA is TGTGCCAGCAGACCGACAGGGCGCACTGAAGCTTTCTTT. Encoded protein: CASRPTGRTEAFF.

This clone has a single count. The rearrangement links TRBV10-3 to TRBJ2-6; D perhaps matches TRBD1 (6 bases). Germline V gene sequence: CDR1 ENHRY, CDR2 SYGVKD. V was shortened by 7 bases and J by 4 bases, with 11 bases between the two germline ends. The CDR3 has 14 amino acids. The CDR3 nucleotides read TGTGCCATCAAACAGGGTACAGGGGCCAACGTCCTGACTTTC. It specifies CAIKQGTGANVLTF.

The chain employs TRBV10-3 and TRBJ2-3; perhaps TRBD2 as D (6 bases). This CDR3 contains 12 residues. Trimming removed 8 bases at V and 1 base at J, with 7 bases between. Germline V gene sequence: CDR1 ENHRY, CDR2 SYGVKD. The CDR3 sequence is CAIGGGTDTQYF. CDR3 sequence (DNA): TGTGCCATCGGAGGGGGCACAGATACGCAGTATTTT.

This clone was recorded once. The CDR3 region is CASSPSDGSGEQYV. The CDR3 region has the DNA TGTGCCAGCAGCCCATCGGACGGGAGCGGCGAGCAGTACGTC. The chain carries TRBV7-9 and TRBJ2-7, with D perhaps TRBD2 (6 bases). Per the germline V gene, CDR1 is SEHNR and CDR2 is FQNEAQ (reference sequence). The ends were cut back, 5 bases at V and 6 bases at J, with 17 bases in the middle. The CDR3 is made up of 14 amino acids.

This clone was counted once. The V call is TRBV9, the J call TRBJ2-5; D call uncertain. The CDR3 sequence is 14 residues long. V was shortened by 0 bases and J by 1 base, with 7 bases between the two germline ends. Germline lookup yields CDR1 SGDLS and CDR2 YYNGEE. This CDR3 reads CASSVATVQETQYF. Here the CDR3 DNA reads TGTGCCAGCAGCGTAGCCACAGTCCAAGAGACCCAGTACTTC.

The genes are TRBV4-3 and TRBJ2-1; 9 positions agree with TRBD2. CDR3 length equals 20 residues. The V gene end was trimmed by 0 bases and the J gene end by 3 bases; junction bases not matched to a gene: 15. In germline, CDR1 is LGHNA, CDR2 YSLEER. The CDR3 DNA is TGCGCCAGCAGCCAAGAACCCCTAGCGGGGATGCGAACAATCTACAATGAGCAGTTCTTC. It specifies CASSQEPLAGMRTIYNEQFF.

With respect to this clone: An end of the junction does not agree with germline; a read error may underlie this. V usage is TRBV7-7 and J usage is TRBJ2-1; 10 nucleotides match TRBD2. The V gene's germline CDR1 is SSHAT and CDR2 FNYEAQ (reference sequence). The CDR3 is made up of 14 amino acids. DNA of the CDR3: TGTGCTAGCAGCTTAGCTAGCGGGAGTTATGAGCAGTTCTTC. This sequence encodes CASSLASGSYEQFF.

The V and J genes are TRBV4-2 and TRBJ1-1; D remains ambiguous. CDR3 length equals 15 residues. Per the germline V gene, CDR1 is LGHNA and CDR2 is YNFKEQ. V was trimmed by 0 bases and J by 2 bases, leaving 10 bases between them. In DNA form, the CDR3 reads TGTGCCAGCAGCCAAGACAGAATAATTAACACTGAAGCTTTCTTT. This codes for CASSQDRIINTEAFF.